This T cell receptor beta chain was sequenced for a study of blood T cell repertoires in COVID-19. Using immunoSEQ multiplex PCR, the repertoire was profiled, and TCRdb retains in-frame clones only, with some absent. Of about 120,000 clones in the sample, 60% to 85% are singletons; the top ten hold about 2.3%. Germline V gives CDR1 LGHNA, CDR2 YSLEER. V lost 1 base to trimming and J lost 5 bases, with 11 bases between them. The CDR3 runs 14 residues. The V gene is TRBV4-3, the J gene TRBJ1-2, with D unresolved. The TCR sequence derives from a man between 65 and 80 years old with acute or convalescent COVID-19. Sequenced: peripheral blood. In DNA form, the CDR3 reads TGCGCCAGCAGCCAAGGAGGCGGAGGATATGGCTACACCTTC. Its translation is CASSQGGGGYGYTF.